These 9 T cell receptor beta chains originate from one sample sequenced in a study of T cells after yellow fever vaccination (dated by TCRdb to between 2018 and 2020). The treatment or condition label, read with the paper, signifies: live attenuated yellow fever vaccine strain. Preparation of the library involved 5' RACE. TCRdb records Illumina HiSeq 2500 as the sequencer. The public reads were reprocessed in TCRdb via fastp at Q25 and MiXCR, keeping in-frame beta chains. Rows are unified per CDR3 protein, each entry keeping the most common DNA and genes. Present in this sample are some 350,000 distinct CDR3 sequences, 6.2% of which were seen just once. 14% to 15% of the sample rests with the top ten. The material was PBMCs, obtained 5 days after the yellow fever booster vaccination. Receptor source: a man aged 25 to 40 who received the YFV17D yellow fever vaccine.

This clonotype was counted ten times or more. The rearrangement links TRBV3-1 to TRBJ2-7; 7 bases map to TRBD2. Germline-derived CDR1 and CDR2 are LGHDT and YNNKEL (reference sequence). With V trimmed by 6 bases and J by 6 bases, 5 bases remained unmatched. CDR3 size: 12 residues. The CDR3 here is CASRSAGSEQYF. The CDR3 nucleotides read TGTGCCAGCAGGTCAGCGGGAAGCGAGCAGTACTTC.

The chain links TRBV20-1 to TRBJ2-3; D possibly corresponds to TRBD1 (6 bases). V gave up 1 base and J gave up 2 bases, with 16 bases separating them. The CDR3 is 16 residues long. CDR1 and CDR2 (germline): DFQATT, SNEGSKA (reference sequence). DNA for the CDR3: TGCAGTGCTAGAGGTACCGGGACACCAAACACAGATACGCAGTATTTT. This sequence encodes CSARGTGTPNTDTQYF.

The chain couples TRBV4-3 to TRBJ2-1; a weak D match, TRBD2 (6 bases). Trimming pared 0 bases from V and 4 bases from J, leaving 13 bases between. Per germline, CDR1 LGHNA and CDR2 YSLEER. The CDR3 length is 16 residues. This CDR3 is CASSQDPGLEYNEQFF. The CDR3 bases are TGCGCCAGCAGCCAAGATCCGGGACTGGAGTACAATGAGCAGTTCTTC.

V gene TRBV7-2 combines with J gene TRBJ2-2; D might be TRBD1 (5 bases). Germline assignment: CDR1 SGHTA and CDR2 FQGNSA. The CDR3 extends over 16 amino acids. Deletions cut 5 bases from V and 6 bases from J, with 19 bases between. In DNA form, the CDR3 reads TGTGCCAGCAGCGCTCGGAGCAGGGTACTTTCCGGGGAGCTGTTTTTT. It translates to CASSARSRVLSGELFF.

At least ten counts were recorded for this clonotype. This sequence joins TRBV14 and TRBJ2-5; 14 nucleotides agree with TRBD2. The germline V gene has CDR1 SGHDN and CDR2 FVKESK. The CDR3 covers 18 residues. Trimming took 0 bases from V and 4 from J; bases not matched to a gene: 7. CDR3 sequence: CASSQDRGLAGAVETQYF. CDR3 DNA: TGTGCCAGCAGCCAAGATAGGGGACTAGCGGGAGCGGTAGAGACCCAGTACTTC.

This clonotype came up a few times. This rearrangement joins TRBV6-1 to TRBJ2-2; 10 positions match TRBD2. J lost 3 bases, V lost 6 bases, and 7 bases had no gene match. CDR1 is MNHNS and CDR2 is SASEGT in the germline V gene. The CDR3 is 16 amino acids. CDR3 DNA sequence: TGTGCCAGCAGGGGAGGGACTAGCGTATACACCGGGGAGCTGTTTTTT. This sequence encodes CASRGGTSVYTGELFF.

This clonotype showed up just a few times. The CDR3 nucleotides are TGTGCCAGCAGCTTTAAGGCGGGAGGGGCCTACGAGCAGTACTTC. Its protein is CASSFKAGGAYEQYF. V and J are TRBV7-2 and TRBJ2-7, with 9 bases that match TRBD2. Germline assignment: CDR1 SGHTA and CDR2 FQGNSA. The junction had 5 bases not matched to a gene; V was cut back by 3 bases and J by 2 bases. This CDR3 comprises 15 residues.

The chain combines TRBV6-5 with TRBJ2-5; 8 bases match TRBD2. The CDR3 is 14 residues long. Germline assignment: CDR1 MNHEY and CDR2 SVGAGI. V was pared by 2 bases and J by 4 bases, with 3 bases of the junction left unmatched. The CDR3 protein is CASSYRLAGETQYF. The CDR3 nucleotides read TGTGCCAGCAGTTACCGGCTAGCGGGAGAGACCCAGTACTTC.

The chain combines TRBV5-6 with TRBJ1-4, with a weak D call TRBD1 (6 bases). V was clipped by 1 base and J by 3 bases, with 22 bases between them. There are 19 residues in the CDR3. CDR1 and CDR2 (germline): SGHDT, YYEEEE. The CDR3: CASSLWSGVRHRANEKLFF. CDR3 in DNA: TGTGCCAGCAGCTTGTGGTCAGGGGTCCGCCACCGGGCTAATGAAAAACTGTTTTTT.